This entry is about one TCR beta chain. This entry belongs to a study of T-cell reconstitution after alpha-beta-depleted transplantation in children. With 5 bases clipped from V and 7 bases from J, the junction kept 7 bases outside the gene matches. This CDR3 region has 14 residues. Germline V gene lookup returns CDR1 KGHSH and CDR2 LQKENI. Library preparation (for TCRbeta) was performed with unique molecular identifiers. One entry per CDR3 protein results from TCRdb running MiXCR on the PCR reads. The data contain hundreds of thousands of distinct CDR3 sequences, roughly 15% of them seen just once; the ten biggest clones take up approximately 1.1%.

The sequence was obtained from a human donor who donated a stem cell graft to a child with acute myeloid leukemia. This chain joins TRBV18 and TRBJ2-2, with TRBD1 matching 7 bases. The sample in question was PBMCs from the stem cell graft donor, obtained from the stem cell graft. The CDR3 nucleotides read TGTGCCAGCTCATCGTATACAGGGGACGGGGAGCTGTTTTTT. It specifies CASSSYTGDGELFF. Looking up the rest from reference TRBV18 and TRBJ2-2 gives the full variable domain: NAGVMQNPRHLVRRRGQEARLRCSPMKGHSHVYWYRQLPEEGLKFMVYLQKENIIDESGMPKERFSAEFPKEGPSILRIQQVVRGDSAAYFCASSSYTGDGELFFGEGSRLTVL.